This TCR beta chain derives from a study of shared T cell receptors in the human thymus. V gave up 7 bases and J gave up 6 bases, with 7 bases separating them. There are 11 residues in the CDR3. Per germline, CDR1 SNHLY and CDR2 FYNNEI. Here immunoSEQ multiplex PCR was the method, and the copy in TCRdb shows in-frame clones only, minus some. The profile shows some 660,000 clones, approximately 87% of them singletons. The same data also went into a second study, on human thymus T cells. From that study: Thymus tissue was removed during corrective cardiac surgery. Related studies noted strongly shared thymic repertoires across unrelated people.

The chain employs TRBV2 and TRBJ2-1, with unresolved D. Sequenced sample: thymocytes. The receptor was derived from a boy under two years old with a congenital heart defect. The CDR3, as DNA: TGTGCCAGCAACCGGGTCAATGAGCAGTTCTTC. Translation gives CASNRVNEQFF.